This T cell receptor beta chain was recorded in a study of cytomegalovirus exposure and HLA in healthy donors. On the study more broadly: Of all 400 or so donors who were genotyped, roughly 81% belonged to the Caucasian-associated ancestry cluster.

It was with 60 Vbeta and 13 Jbeta primers that the PCR ran. Profiled with immunoSEQ multiplex PCR; TCRdb holds only in-frame clones, not every one. The sample has approximately 170,000 clones, around three quarters seen once. Germline V gene lookup returns CDR1 MNHEY and CDR2 SVGAGI. J was trimmed by 10 bases and V by 6 bases; bases with no gene match: 11. The CDR3 is 13 residues long. This clonotype was sampled from a man aged 35 to 55 in good health and CMV-seronegative. This sequence joins TRBV6-5 and TRBJ1-1, with TRBD1 identical over 7 bases. Sequenced input: PBMCs. DNA for the CDR3: TGTGCCAGCAGCCCACAGGGGATCGGACGAGCTTTCTTT. Translation gives CASSPQGIGRAFF.